This entry lists 2 T cell receptor beta chains sequenced from one sample in a study of OX40 agonist ivuxolimab in advanced cancers. The table came from immunoSEQ multiplex PCR; TCRdb's copy has only in-frame clones and leaves some out. Counted here are more than 50,000 clones, 65% to 85% occurring once; the ten biggest clones make up approximately 4.3%. This material consisted of CD4+ or CD8+ T cells sorted from blood, taken in a trial of the OX40 agonist ivuxolimab. Every receptor here comes from an adult with an advanced solid tumor such as melanoma, head and neck, liver or kidney cancer.

The chain combines TRBV2 with TRBJ1-3; TRBD1 agrees at 10 bases. Germline CDR1 and CDR2: SNHLY and FYNNEI. The ends lost 9 bases at V and 1 base at J; junction bases unmatched: 9. The CDR3 extends over 16 amino acids. CDR3 in DNA: TGTGCCAGTTCTAGGGACAGGGGAATTTCTGGAAACACCATATATTTT. Amino acids: CASSRDRGISGNTIYF. The full variable domain, in which reference TRBV2 and TRBJ1-3 provide the parts outside the CDR3, is EPEVTQTPSHQVTQMGQEVILRCVPISNHLYFYWYRQILGQKVEFLVSFYNNEISEKSEIFDDQFSVERPDGSNFTLKIRSTKLEDSAMYFCASSRDRGISGNTIYFGEGSWLTVV.

The chain links TRBV5-1 to TRBJ1-2, with 7 bases fitting TRBD1. Unmatched junction bases numbered 2, after V lost 4 bases and J lost 2 bases. The CDR3 covers 13 residues. Germline V gene lookup returns CDR1 SGHRS and CDR2 YFSETQ. The CDR3 protein is CASSEGQNYGYTF. CDR3 nucleotides: TGCGCCAGCAGCGAGGGACAGAACTATGGCTACACCTTC.